The T cell receptor (beta chain) under discussion was sequenced for a study of CD8 T cells in Susac syndrome. The table lists this clonotype with a few counts. TCR beta sequences were obtained from blood CD8+ and CD4+ T cells. Patients having Susac syndrome satisfied recently defined diagnostic criteria for definite or probable disease. About 0.45 to 1 ug RNA was reverse transcribed with random hexamers. From the immunoSEQ multiplex PCR reads, TCRdb called clonotypes with MiXCR, one entry per CDR3 protein. Altogether roughly 250,000 distinct CDR3 sequences are present, almost 97% being singletons, with the ten largest covering 0.095% to 0.12%. Germline V gene data show CDR1 as MDHEN and CDR2 as SYDVKM. V dropped 3 bases and J dropped 3 bases, with 3 bases sitting between them. The length of the CDR3 is 13 residues.

The chain is built from TRBV28 and TRBJ2-6; D uncertain. This clonotype was sampled from a human donor with Susac syndrome. Sequenced sample: CD4+ T cells from PBMCs. This chain's CDR3 is CASSFRGANVLTF. For the CDR3, the DNA is TGTGCCAGCAGTTTTCGTGGGGCCAACGTCCTGACTTTC.